The 15 T cell receptor beta chains listed next were all sequenced from one sample in a study of shared clonotypes between healthy human individuals. TCRdb's table, derived via immunoSEQ multiplex PCR, lists solely in-frame clones and lacks some. Of hundreds of thousands of clones in the sample, 90% to 98% were seen once. Only CD45RO-negative cells positively selected for CCR7 counted as naive CD8 cells, so terminally differentiated effector memory CD45RA+ cells were excluded. What was sequenced was naive CD8+ T cells sorted from blood. The receptor set was obtained from a man younger than 45 in good health.

This chain uses TRBV4-3 with TRBJ2-1; the match to TRBD2 covers 10 bases. The CDR3 covers 16 residues. J lost 5 bases, V lost 0 bases, and 4 bases had no gene match. Per the germline V gene, CDR1 is LGHNA and CDR2 is YSLEER. CDR3: CASSQDSGRPHNEQFF. Here the CDR3 DNA reads TGCGCCAGCAGCCAAGATAGCGGGAGGCCCCACAATGAGCAGTTCTTC.

The chain employs TRBV19 and TRBJ2-7, with a tentative D call TRBD1 (5 bases). The CDR3 has 12 residues. V lost 5 bases to trimming and J lost 6 bases, with 11 bases between them. Germline lookup yields CDR1 LNHDA and CDR2 SQIVND (reference sequence). The CDR3 here is CASSFQGSEQYF. In nucleotides, the CDR3 is TGTGCCAGTAGTTTTCAGGGAAGCGAGCAGTACTTC. Complete variable domain (other parts from reference TRBV19 and TRBJ2-7): DGGITQSPKYLFRKEGQNVTLSCEQNLNHDAMYWYRQDPGQGLRLIYYSQIVNDFQKGDIAEGYSVSREKKESFPLTVTSAQKNPTAFYLCASSFQGSEQYFGPGTRLTVT.

This chain connects TRBV7-2 to TRBJ2-3; D is possibly TRBD1 or TRBD2 (5 bases each). Germline V gene lookup returns CDR1 SGHTA and CDR2 FQGNSA. CDR3 size: 14 residues. Trimming removed 5 bases from V and 4 bases from J, with 13 bases in between. The chain's CDR3 is CASSPMGVADTQYF. In nucleotides, the CDR3 is TGTGCCAGCAGCCCCATGGGGGTAGCAGATACGCAGTATTTT.

The J gene is TRBJ2-1, the V gene TRBV12-5; D is possibly TRBD2 (5 bases). This CDR3 contains 13 residues. V lost 5 bases to trimming and J lost 6 bases, with 11 bases between them. Germline CDR1 reads LGHNT; CDR2 reads FRNRAP. In DNA form, the CDR3 reads TGTGCTAGTGGTCCCTCCCGGGGCAATGAGCAGTTCTTC. Translated, it gives CASGPSRGNEQFF.

On this clone: Additional DNA sequences in this sample encode the identical CDR3. J is TRBJ1-5 and V is TRBV10-3, with 8 bases lining up with TRBD1. Germline assignment: CDR1 ENHRY and CDR2 SYGVKD. Losses at the gene ends were 5 bases for V and 0 bases for J; bases not matched to a gene: 3. The CDR3 has 15 residues. CDR3 bases: TGTGCCATCAGTCTGACAGGGGATAGCAATCAGCCCCAGCATTTT. This translates into CAISLTGDSNQPQHF.

This clone appeared once. This chain connects TRBV30 to TRBJ2-7, with D possibly being TRBD1 or TRBD2 (6 bases each). Trimming stripped 7 bases from V and 3 bases from J, with 16 bases between. The length of the CDR3 is 13 residues. Germline values: CDR1 GTSNPN, CDR2 SVGIG (reference sequence). This CDR3 reads CASDGGLNYEQYF. The CDR3 DNA is TGTGCCTCGGATGGGGGGCTGAACTACGAGCAGTACTTC.

V usage is TRBV5-4 and J usage is TRBJ1-1; tentative D call: TRBD1 (6 bases). CDR1 SGHNT and CDR2 YYREEE come from the germline V gene (reference sequence). V dropped 4 bases and J dropped 7 bases, with 11 bases sitting between them. There are 12 residues in the CDR3. In DNA, the CDR3 is TGTGCCAGCAGCCTCGGACAGAGTGAAGCTTTCTTT. As protein: CASSLGQSEAFF.

The chain is built from TRBV7-9 and TRBJ2-7, with 9 nucleotides matching TRBD1. Germline loops: CDR1 SEHNR, CDR2 FQNEAQ (reference sequence). V was clipped by 5 bases and J by 5 bases; unmatched bases: 7. The CDR3 is made up of 14 amino acids. The CDR3 loop reads CASSPGQGMDEQYF. In DNA form, the CDR3 reads TGTGCCAGCAGCCCGGGACAGGGAATGGACGAGCAGTACTTC.

V and J are TRBV11-2 and TRBJ2-3; unclear D gene. Germline loops: CDR1 SGHAT, CDR2 FQNNGV. V was cut by 5 bases and J by 3 bases, with 6 bases left in between. There are 12 residues in the CDR3. CDR3 sequence reads: CASSTTTDTQYF. The DNA of the CDR3 is TGTGCCAGCAGCACTACAACAGATACGCAGTATTTT.

The chain has TRBV29-1 and TRBJ2-1; possibly TRBD1 or TRBD2 for D (5 bases each). The germline V gene encodes CDR1 SQVTM and CDR2 ANQGSEA. Trimming stripped 3 bases from V and 1 base from J, with 13 bases between. CDR3 length: 15 residues. Written as DNA, the CDR3 is TGCAGCGTTGATGGGGGTGAGGTATCCTACAATGAGCAGTTCTTC. This encodes CSVDGGEVSYNEQFF.

The rearrangement links TRBV28 to TRBJ2-7; 10 bases fit TRBD1. CDR1 and CDR2 (germline): MDHEN, SYDVKM. The CDR3 covers 20 residues. The V gene end was trimmed by 6 bases and the J gene end by 0 bases; junction bases not matched to a gene: 20. The CDR3 DNA follows: TGTGCCAGCAGCCGCCCCTTTGGAGGGACAGGGGTCCTGAGCTCCTACGAGCAGTACTTC. Protein: CASSRPFGGTGVLSSYEQYF.

The V call is TRBV4-3, the J call TRBJ2-2; D unclear. V lost 1 base and J 4 bases, leaving 4 bases between the germline ends. CDR3 length: 13 residues. The V gene's germline CDR1 is LGHNA and CDR2 YSLEER. The CDR3 is CASSQGRTGELFF. CDR3 nucleotides: TGCGCCAGCAGCCAAGGACGCACCGGGGAGCTGTTTTTT.

The rearrangement links TRBV7-2 to TRBJ1-3; the D gene is possibly TRBD1 (6 bases). The V end was cut by 3 bases, the J end by 0 bases, with 12 bases between. The CDR3 runs 16 residues. Looked up from germline, CDR1 is SGHTA and CDR2 is FQGNSA. The CDR3 DNA is TGTGCCAGCAGCTTCGCGGACAGCCTCTCTGGAAACACCATATATTTT. Residues: CASSFADSLSGNTIYF.

This chain joins TRBV27 and TRBJ2-7; 9 bases are shared with TRBD2. With 3 bases clipped from V and 4 bases from J, the junction kept 4 bases outside the gene matches. Germline CDR1 and CDR2: MNHEY and SMNVEV (reference sequence). The CDR3 contains 14 residues. CDR3 coding DNA: TGTGCCAGCAGTTTCGGGACTAGCAATTACGAGCAGTACTTC. Its translation: CASSFGTSNYEQYF.

V is TRBV5-4 and J is TRBJ2-7, with D perhaps TRBD1 or TRBD2 (5 bases each). V lost 6 bases to trimming and J lost 3 bases, with 19 bases between them. Germline loops: CDR1 SGHNT, CDR2 YYREEE (reference sequence). The length of the CDR3 is 15 residues. The CDR3 reads CASTTGEGSDYEQYF. Written as DNA, the CDR3 is TGTGCCAGCACCACAGGAGAGGGGTCCGACTACGAGCAGTACTTC.